Below, 8 T cell receptor beta chains from the same sample are listed, as sequenced in a study of cytomegalovirus exposure and HLA in healthy donors. The PCR was carried out with 60 Vbeta primers and 13 Jbeta primers. Assay: immunoSEQ multiplex PCR; the TCRdb copy retains only in-frame clones and omits some. The sample has roughly 130,000 clones; about three fifths are singletons. Material for sequencing was PBMCs. Receptors were obtained from a middle-aged woman in good health and CMV-seropositive.

The chain has TRBV2 and TRBJ1-2; D is ambiguous. Germline assignment: CDR1 SNHLY and CDR2 FYNNEI. Trimming took 1 base from V and 4 from J, leaving 13 bases between them. The CDR3 has 15 amino acids. The CDR3 spells CASSEGTLAGYGYTF. CDR3 in DNA: TGTGCCAGCAGTGAAGGAACCCTCGCGGGCTATGGCTACACCTTC.

The rearrangement joins TRBV5-4 to TRBJ2-7, with 9 nucleotides matching TRBD1. The germline CDR1 and CDR2 sequences are SGHNT and YYREEE (reference sequence). Trimming took 3 bases from V and 5 from J; bases not matched to a gene: 9. CDR3 length: 15 residues. CDR3 in DNA: TGTGCCAGCAGCTACCCACGGACAGGGGAGGACGAGCAGTACTTC. Its translation is CASSYPRTGEDEQYF.

The CDR3 DNA is TGTGCCAGCCAAGGGGGGGGGATAAAGACCCAGTACTTC. Translating it yields CASQGGGIKTQYF. V and J are TRBV6-5 and TRBJ2-5, with D perhaps matching TRBD2 (7 bases). Trimming removed 8 bases from V and 6 bases from J, with 16 bases in between. The CDR3 length is 13 residues. The germline V gene has CDR1 MNHEY and CDR2 SVGAGI.

The chain joins TRBV9 to TRBJ1-1; no reliable D call. There are 14 residues in the CDR3. The V end was cut by 0 bases, the J end by 5 bases, with 11 bases between. Germline V gives CDR1 SGDLS, CDR2 YYNGEE. This CDR3 is CASSVASGRTEAFF. The CDR3 DNA sequence: TGTGCCAGCAGCGTAGCCTCCGGGAGGACTGAAGCTTTCTTT.

The rearrangement joins TRBV7-2 to TRBJ2-3; 12 bases line up with TRBD2. The trim removed 5 bases at V and 0 bases at J, leaving 12 bases unmatched. CDR1 is SGHTA and CDR2 is FQGNSA in the germline V gene. There are 19 residues in the CDR3. The CDR3 coding sequence is TGTGCCAGCAGCCCGGGGTGGGCTAGCGGGGGGGTTAGCACAGATACGCAGTATTTT. It specifies CASSPGWASGGVSTDTQYF.

The gene calls are TRBV11-3 and TRBJ2-2; no clear D gene. The CDR3 is made up of 14 amino acids. Germline CDR1 reads SGHNT; CDR2 reads YENEEA. Trimming took off 7 bases at V and 5 bases at J, with 14 bases between the two ends. CDR3: CASTPSVLTGELFF. DNA of the CDR3: TGTGCCAGCACTCCGTCAGTTTTGACCGGGGAGCTGTTTTTT.

V and J are TRBV5-1 and TRBJ2-7, with TRBD1 matching 8 bases. This CDR3 comprises 15 residues. J was trimmed by 3 bases and V by 2 bases; bases with no gene match: 7. In germline, CDR1 is SGHRS, CDR2 YFSETQ. For the CDR3, the DNA is TGCGCCAGCAGCTTCCAACCGGGACAGGACTACGAGCAGTACTTC. This translates into CASSFQPGQDYEQYF.

The J gene is TRBJ1-5, the V gene TRBV30; 9 positions agree with TRBD1. Trimming at V came to 2 bases and at J to 3 bases, leaving 5 bases not matched to a gene. The CDR3 covers 15 residues. Looked up from germline, CDR1 is GTSNPN and CDR2 is SVGIG (reference sequence). In nucleotides, the CDR3 is TGTGCCTGGAGTTGGCGGACAGGGGTCAATCAGCCCCAGCATTTT. Its protein product is CAWSWRTGVNQPQHF. Complete variable domain (other parts from reference TRBV30 and TRBJ1-5): SQTIHQWPATLVQPVGSPLSLECTVEGTSNPNLYWYRQAAGRGLQLLFYSVGIGQISSEVPQNLSASRPQDRQFILSSKKLLLSDSGFYLCAWSWRTGVNQPQHFGDGTRLSIL.